The TCR beta chain described here comes from a study of shared clonotypes between healthy human individuals. The V end was cut by 8 bases, the J end by 1 base, with 11 bases between. The germline CDR1 and CDR2 sequences are MDHEN and SYDVKM. The CDR3 extends over 13 amino acids. This clone was found a few times. Produced via immunoSEQ multiplex PCR; TCRdb's table is partial and in-frame only. The sample records 600,000 to 700,000 clones, around 73% being singletons. J is TRBJ1-1 and V is TRBV28; TRBD1 is a possible D gene (5 bases). What was sequenced was memory CD4+ T cells sorted from blood. Subset: CD45RA-negative fraction. The receptor was isolated from a woman aged 30 to 39 in good health. The CDR3 nucleotides read TGTGCCAGCTGGGGACCCCCGAACACTGAAGCTTTCTTT. Its translation: CASWGPPNTEAFF.